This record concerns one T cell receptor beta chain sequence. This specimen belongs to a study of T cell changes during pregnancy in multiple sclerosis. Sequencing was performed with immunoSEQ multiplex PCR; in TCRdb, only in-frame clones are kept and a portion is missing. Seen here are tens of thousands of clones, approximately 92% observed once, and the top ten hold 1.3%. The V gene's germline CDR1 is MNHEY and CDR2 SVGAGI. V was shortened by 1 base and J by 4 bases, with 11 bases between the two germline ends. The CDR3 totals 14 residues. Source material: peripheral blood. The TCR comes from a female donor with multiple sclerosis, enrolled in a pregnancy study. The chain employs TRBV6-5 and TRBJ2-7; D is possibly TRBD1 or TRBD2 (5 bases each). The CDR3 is CASSYWDGAYEQYF. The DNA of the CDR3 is TGTGCCAGCAGTTACTGGGACGGAGCATACGAGCAGTACTTC.